This T cell receptor beta chain originates from a study of T cells in Graves' hyperthyroidism and ophthalmopathy. At least ten counts were recorded for this clonotype. Diagnoses used clinical symptoms, serum thyroxine and TRAb, thyroid ultrasound and orbital computed tomography. Amplification of TCR beta CDR3 regions used RNA as the template. The HTBI primer set was used in a first-round RT-PCR of the TCR CDR3. TCRdb recomputed calls from the multiplex PCR reads with MiXCR, one row per CDR3 protein. Counted here are 300,000 to 450,000 distinct CDR3 sequences, approximately 17% occurring once; the ten biggest clones make up 30% to 40%. The material sequenced was blood. The clonotype was recovered from a woman aged 25 to 39 with Graves' hyperthyroidism that later progressed to Graves' ophthalmopathy.

CDR3 sequence reads: CSASLGTADVHEQYF. The CDR3 nucleotides read TGCAGTGCTAGCCTCGGGACAGCTGATGTACACGAGCAGTACTTC. V gene TRBV20-1 combines with J gene TRBJ2-7; 7 nucleotides agree with TRBD1. Trimming removed 3 bases from V and 5 bases from J; junction bases left unmatched: 13. Germline CDR1 is DFQATT and CDR2 is SNEGSKA (reference sequence). This CDR3 is built from 15 residues.